The TCR beta chain described here comes from a study of blood T cell repertoires in COVID-19. Some clones are missing from TCRdb's copy, which holds only in-frame ones; the method was immunoSEQ multiplex PCR. The profile covers just over 300,000 clones, with about nine tenths appearing a single time and 8% to 9.5% taken by the ten largest. Sequencing was performed on PBMCs or T cells enriched from blood (not recorded which). The source is a woman under 30 who had recovered from COVID-19.

The CDR3 loop reads CAWMPGGSGYTF. CDR3 DNA sequence: TGTGCCTGGATGCCGGGGGGAAGTGGCTACACCTTC. This sequence joins TRBV30 and TRBJ1-2; weak D call: TRBD1 (5 bases). CDR1 is GTSNPN, CDR2 SVGIG, per germline (reference sequence). V was clipped by 4 bases and J by 7 bases, with 13 bases between them. The CDR3 consists of 12 residues. The variable domain in full, completed from reference TRBV30 and TRBJ1-2, reads SQTIHQWPATLVQPVGSPLSLECTVEGTSNPNLYWYRQAAGRGLQLLFYSVGIGQISSEVPQNLSASRPQDRQFILSSKKLLLSDSGFYLCAWMPGGSGYTFGSGTRLTVV.